These T cell receptor beta chains were read from a single sample in a study of blood T cell repertoires in COVID-19. Sequenced by immunoSEQ multiplex PCR; TCRdb stores in-frame clones only, minus some. Of 150,000 to 200,000 clones listed, roughly nine tenths were seen once; the top ten hold around 6.5%. Sequenced input: peripheral blood. These receptors came from a woman aged 80 or over in a cohort sampled during active or convalescent COVID-19. Both conserved end residues are part of each CDR3. The D gene is left open where the match is weak. Clone size, where shown, is once, few, many, or a class for clones that have expanded.

V	J	size	D	CDR3	DNA
TRBV14	TRBJ2-1	-	TRBD2	CASSPPRASGRDEQFF	TGTGCCAGCAGCCCCCCCCGCGCTAGCGGGAGGGATGAGCAGTTCTTC
TRBV5-5	TRBJ1-1	-	-	CASSLAQNTEAFF	TGTGCCAGCAGCTTAGCGCAGAACACTGAAGCTTTCTTT
TRBV18	TRBJ1-1	-	-	CASSPTAGGDQAFF	TGTGCCAGCTCACCAACGGCAGGAGGTGACCAAGCTTTCTTT
TRBV18	TRBJ2-2	-	-	CASSPASAGELFF	TGTGCCAGCTCACCAGCTTCGGCCGGGGAGCTGTTTTTT
TRBV18	TRBJ1-1	-	-	CASSQSGGTEAFF	TGTGCCAGCTCTCAATCAGGAGGGACCGAAGCTTTCTTT
TRBV30	TRBJ2-1	-	-	CAWSRKPTVFNEQFF	TGTGCCTGGTCGCGGAAGCCGACAGTGTTCAATGAGCAGTTCTTC
TRBV6-2/TRBV6-3	TRBJ2-3	-	TRBD2	CASSYATSGGSNTDTQYF	TGTGCCAGCAGTTACGCGACTAGCGGGGGGTCCAACACAGATACGCAGTATTTT
TRBV7-2	TRBJ2-7	-	-	CASSPPSSYEQYF	TGTGCCAGCAGCCCCCCCAGCTCCTACGAGCAGTACTTC
TRBV7-8	TRBJ2-3	-	TRBD2	CASSLERWGGADTQYF	TGTGCCAGCAGCTTAGAACGCTGGGGGGGAGCGGATACGCAGTATTTT
TRBV11-2	TRBJ1-2	-	-	CASTLTGQHGYTF	TGTGCCAGCACCCTCACAGGGCAGCATGGCTACACCTTC
TRBV7-9	TRBJ1-2	-	-	CASSPPRVETSGYGYTF	TGTGCCAGCAGCCCACCCAGGGTCGAGACATCCGGCTATGGCTACACCTTC
TRBV4-1	TRBJ1-2	-	TRBD1	CASSRSVDRELLFYGYTF	TGCGCCAGCAGCCGCTCGGTGGACAGGGAACTCTTATTCTATGGCTACACCTTC
TRBV18	TRBJ1-3	-	-	CASSPGTPNSGNTIYF	TGTGCCAGCTCACCCGGGACACCTAACTCTGGAAACACCATATATTTT
TRBV3-1/TRBV3-2	TRBJ1-2	once	TRBD1	CASSRLGTGLLYGYTF	TGTGCCAGCAGCCGGCTCGGGACAGGGCTACTCTATGGCTACACCTTC
TRBV27	TRBJ1-3	-	-	CATLGLSSGNTIYF	TGTGCCACCCTAGGACTGAGCTCTGGAAACACCATATATTTT